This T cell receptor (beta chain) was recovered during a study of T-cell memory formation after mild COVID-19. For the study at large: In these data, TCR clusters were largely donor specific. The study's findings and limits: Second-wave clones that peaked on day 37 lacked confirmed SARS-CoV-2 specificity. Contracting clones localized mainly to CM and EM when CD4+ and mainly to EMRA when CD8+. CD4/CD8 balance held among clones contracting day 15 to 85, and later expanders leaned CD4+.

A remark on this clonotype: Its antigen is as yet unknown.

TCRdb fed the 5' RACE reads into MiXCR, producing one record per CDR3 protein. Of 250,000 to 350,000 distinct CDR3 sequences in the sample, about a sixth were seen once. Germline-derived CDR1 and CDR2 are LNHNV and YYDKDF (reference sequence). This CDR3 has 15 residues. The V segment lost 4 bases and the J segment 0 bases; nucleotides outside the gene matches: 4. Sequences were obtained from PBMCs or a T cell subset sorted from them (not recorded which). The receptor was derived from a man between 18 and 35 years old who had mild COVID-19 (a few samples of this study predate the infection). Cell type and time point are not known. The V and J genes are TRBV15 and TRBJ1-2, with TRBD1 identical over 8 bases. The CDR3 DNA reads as TGTGCCACCAGCACAGGACAGGGAACTAACTATGGCTACACCTTC. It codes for CATSTGQGTNYGYTF. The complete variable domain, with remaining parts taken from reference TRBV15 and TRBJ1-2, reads DAMVIQNPRYQVTQFGKPVTLSCSQTLNHNVMYWYQQKSSQAPKLLFHYYDKDFNNEADTPDNFQSRRPNTSFCFLDIRSPGLGDTAMYLCATSTGQGTNYGYTFGSGTRLTVV.